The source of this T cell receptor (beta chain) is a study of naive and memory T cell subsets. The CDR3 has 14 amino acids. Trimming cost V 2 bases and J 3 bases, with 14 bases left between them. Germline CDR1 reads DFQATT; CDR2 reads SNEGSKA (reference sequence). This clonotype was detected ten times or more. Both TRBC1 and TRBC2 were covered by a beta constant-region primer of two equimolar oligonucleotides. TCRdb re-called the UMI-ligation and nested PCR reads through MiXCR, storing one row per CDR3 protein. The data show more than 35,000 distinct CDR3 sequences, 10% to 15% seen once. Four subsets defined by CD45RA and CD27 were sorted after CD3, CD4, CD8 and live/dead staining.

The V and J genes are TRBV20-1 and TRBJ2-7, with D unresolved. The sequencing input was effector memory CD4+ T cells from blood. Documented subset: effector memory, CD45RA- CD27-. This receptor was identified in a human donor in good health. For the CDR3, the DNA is TGCAGTGCTAGAAGGGAAGGTAGTAACTACGAGCAGTACTTC. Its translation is CSARREGSNYEQYF.